Listed below are T cell receptor beta chains from one sample, sequenced in a study of cytomegalovirus exposure and HLA in healthy donors. The protocol was immunoSEQ multiplex PCR, while the TCRdb copy is restricted to in-frame clones and leaves out a portion. Seen here are fewer than 250,000 clones, about 80% observed once, and the top ten hold about 6.4%. The sequenced sample was PBMCs. These receptor sequences come from a man in his forties in good health and CMV-seropositive. CDR3s include the opening cysteine and the closing phenylalanine or tryptophan. The D gene is left open where the match is weak. Expanded clones are given a class, and other clones once, few, many or no size at all.

cdr3_aa cdr3_nt d_call clone_size v_call cdr3_length j_call
CARSFLATQFF TGTGCCAGAAGCTTCCTAGCTACGCAGTTCTTC NA NA TRBV5-3 11 TRBJ2-1
CATRAGSGGYEQYF TGTGCCACGAGAGCGGGTAGCGGGGGTTACGAGCAGTACTTC TRBD2 few TRBV2 14 TRBJ2-7
CASSWLGGGSPYNEQFF TGCGCCAGCAGCTGGCTGGGCGGGGGGTCCCCCTACAATGAGCAGTTCTTC TRBD2 NA TRBV5-1 17 TRBJ2-1
CASSEGLLPPANVLTF TGTGCCAGCAGTGAAGGCCTCCTACCGCCGGCCAACGTCCTGACTTTC NA NA TRBV6-1 16 TRBJ2-6
CASSSTDSNQPQHF TGTGCCAGCAGCTCGACAGATAGCAATCAGCCCCAGCATTTT NA NA TRBV7-9 14 TRBJ1-5
CASSLERTYEQYF TGTGCCAGCAGTTTAGAGAGGACCTACGAGCAGTACTTC NA NA TRBV27 13 TRBJ2-7
CASSTSLGTAFASRDEQYF TGTGCCAGCAGTACCTCCCTCGGGACAGCGTTTGCTTCGAGAGACGAGCAGTACTTC TRBD1 NA TRBV27 19 TRBJ2-7
CASSLAQIAGGAGELFF TGCGCCAGCAGCTTGGCCCAGATAGCGGGAGGGGCCGGGGAGCTGTTTTTT TRBD2 NA TRBV5-1 17 TRBJ2-2
CASRSTPMNTEAFF TGTGCCAGCAGATCGACACCGATGAACACTGAAGCTTTCTTT NA many TRBV25-1 14 TRBJ1-1
CASSQDQRGWEAFF TGCGCCAGCAGCCAAGATCAGCGGGGTTGGGAAGCTTTCTTT NA few TRBV4-1 14 TRBJ1-1
CSVERTGLNTEAFF TGCAGCGTTGAGAGGACAGGGTTGAACACTGAAGCTTTCTTT TRBD1 once TRBV29-1 14 TRBJ1-1
CASSPEAGSYGYTF TGTGCCAGCAGCCCTGAGGCGGGGTCCTATGGCTACACCTTC NA NA TRBV5-4 14 TRBJ1-2
CASRVQGYNEKLFF TGCGCCAGCAGGGTACAGGGGTATAATGAAAAACTGTTTTTT TRBD1 NA TRBV5-1 14 TRBJ1-4
CASSIGHFTDTQYF TGTGCCAGTAGTATAGGTCACTTCACAGATACGCAGTATTTT NA few TRBV19 14 TRBJ2-3
CASRSLAGGYNEQFF TGTGCCAGCAGATCACTAGCGGGAGGGTACAATGAGCAGTTCTTC TRBD2 NA TRBV27 15 TRBJ2-1
CAWSVMLAGTGELFF TGTGCCTGGAGTGTAATGCTTGCGGGCACCGGGGAGCTGTTTTTT NA NA TRBV30 15 TRBJ2-2
CASSQQGTTDINKGGYTF TGTGCCAGCTCACAACAAGGGACTACGGACATCAACAAAGGGGGCTACACCTTC NA NA TRBV18 18 TRBJ1-2
CASSFLRSNFGNYGYTF TGTGCCAGCAGTTTCCTTCGGTCCAATTTCGGTAACTATGGCTACACCTTC NA NA TRBV27 17 TRBJ1-2
CASSPGRNTEAFF TGTGCCAGCTCTCCGGGTAGGAACACTGAAGCTTTCTTT NA NA TRBV18 13 TRBJ1-1
CASSFSPRGSLGVNEQFF TGTGCCAGCAGCTTCAGTCCCCGCGGGAGCCTTGGCGTGAATGAGCAGTTCTTC TRBD2 once TRBV7-3 18 TRBJ2-1
CASSLGAGYEQYF TGCGCCAGCAGCTTGGGGGCAGGATACGAGCAGTACTTC NA NA TRBV5-1 13 TRBJ2-7
CASSVGQGDTEAFF TGTGCCAGCAGCGTGGGACAGGGAGACACTGAAGCTTTCTTT TRBD1 NA TRBV9 14 TRBJ1-1
CASSIRGPGELFF TGTGCCAGCAGTATACGTGGCCCCGGGGAGCTGTTTTTT NA NA TRBV28 13 TRBJ2-2
CASSYSGRGTEAFF TGTGCCAGCAGTTACTCTGGGCGGGGCACTGAAGCTTTCTTT NA NA TRBV6-5 14 TRBJ1-1
CAWSYAFGELFF TGTGCCTGGAGTTACGCGTTCGGGGAGCTGTTTTTT NA NA TRBV30 12 TRBJ2-2
CATGTSGRDEQFF TGTGCCACCGGGACTAGCGGGAGGGATGAGCAGTTCTTC TRBD2 NA TRBV18 13 TRBJ2-1
CASSELALAGVNEQFF TGTGCCAGCAGTGAATTGGCCCTAGCGGGAGTCAATGAGCAGTTCTTC TRBD2 NA TRBV6-1 16 TRBJ2-1
CASSLGTDEAFF TGTGCCAGCAGCTTAGGAACAGATGAAGCTTTCTTT NA NA TRBV11-2 12 TRBJ1-1
CASSLEGVMNTEAFF TGTGCCAGCAGCTTAGAGGGGGTAATGAACACTGAAGCTTTCTTT NA NA TRBV7-2 15 TRBJ1-1
CASSQQDSNQPQHF TGTGCCAGCTCACAACAGGATAGCAATCAGCCCCAGCATTTT NA NA TRBV18 14 TRBJ1-5
CASSLQGAGELFF TGTGCCAGCAGTTTACAGGGTGCCGGGGAGCTGTTTTTT NA NA TRBV27 13 TRBJ2-2
CASSRLAGVNTGELFF TGTGCTAGCAGCCGTCTAGCGGGAGTGAACACCGGGGAGCTGTTTTTT TRBD2 once TRBV7-7 16 TRBJ2-2
CASSDGQSIGTDTQYF TGTGCCAGCAGCGATGGACAGTCCATAGGCACAGATACGCAGTATTTT NA NA TRBV11-2 16 TRBJ2-3
CASRSAGGNQPQHF TGTGCCAGCAGATCTGCGGGGGGGAATCAGCCCCAGCATTTT NA NA TRBV28 14 TRBJ1-5
CASSPGQAINEKLFF TGTGCCAGCAGTCCGGGACAGGCGATTAATGAAAAACTGTTTTTT TRBD1 NA TRBV28 15 TRBJ1-4
CASSATSTGETQYF TGTGCCAGCAGCGCGACAAGCACGGGGGAGACCCAGTACTTC NA NA TRBV9 14 TRBJ2-5
CASSLSTGNEQFF TGTGCCAGCAGTTTATCGACAGGGAATGAGCAGTTCTTC TRBD1 NA TRBV27 13 TRBJ2-1
CSVLDRAFTDTQYF TGCAGCGTCTTGGACAGGGCTTTCACAGATACGCAGTATTTT TRBD1 once TRBV29-1 14 TRBJ2-3
CASSPGTRGETQYF TGTGCCAGCAGCCCCGGGACCAGGGGAGAGACCCAGTACTTC NA NA TRBV27 14 TRBJ2-5
CASSPLAASTDTQYF TGTGCCAGCTCACCTCTAGCGGCCAGCACAGATACGCAGTATTTT TRBD2 NA TRBV18 15 TRBJ2-3
CASSLAQQGGEAFF TGTGCCAGCAGCTTAGCCCAACAGGGCGGGGAAGCTTTCTTT NA NA TRBV7-9 14 TRBJ1-1
CASSVFGESYNEQFF TGTGCCAGCAGCGTCTTCGGGGAGTCCTACAATGAGCAGTTCTTC NA NA TRBV9 15 TRBJ2-1
CASGVGAGTEAFF TGTGCTAGTGGTGTAGGGGCTGGCACTGAAGCTTTCTTT NA NA TRBV12-5 13 TRBJ1-1
CASSRGTGGNYGYTF TGCGCCAGCAGCCGAGGGACAGGGGGAAACTATGGCTACACCTTC TRBD1 NA TRBV4-1 15 TRBJ1-2
CASSLEGGQTYEQYF TGTGCCAGCAGCTTGGAGGGCGGGCAAACCTACGAGCAGTACTTC NA NA TRBV5-4 15 TRBJ2-7
CASSLDPGLAAFLYF TGTGCCAGCAGCTTAGATCCGGGACTAGCGGCTTTTCTTTACTTC TRBD2 NA TRBV7-6 15 TRBJ2-7
CASSLEGLALDIQYF TGTGCCAGCAGCTTAGAGGGACTAGCGCTTGACATTCAGTACTTC TRBD2 once TRBV7-9 15 TRBJ2-4
CASSGGVLAGNTGELFF TGTGCCAGCAGTGGGGGGGTGCTAGCGGGGAACACCGGGGAGCTGTTTTTT TRBD2 NA TRBV11-2 17 TRBJ2-2
CASSQEPSGLAVSASSTDTQYF TGTGCCAGCAGCCAAGAACCCTCGGGACTAGCGGTCTCGGCCTCTAGCACAGATACGCAGTATTTT TRBD2 once TRBV4-2 22 TRBJ2-3
CASSLYNEGGYEQYF TGTGCCAGCAGCTTATACAACGAAGGGGGCTACGAGCAGTACTTC NA NA TRBV11-3 15 TRBJ2-7
CATSRVPPGSSYNEQFF TGTGCCACCAGCAGAGTACCCCCGGGGAGCTCCTACAATGAGCAGTTCTTC NA NA TRBV15 17 TRBJ2-1
CASSQGIRGEQYF TGCGCCAGCAGCCAAGGGATCCGTGGGGAGCAGTACTTC NA NA TRBV4-1 13 TRBJ2-5
CASSFGTGGYGYTF TGCGCCAGCAGCTTTGGGACAGGGGGCTATGGCTACACCTTC TRBD1 NA TRBV5-1 14 TRBJ1-2
CASSKGGSSTGELFF TGTGCCAGCAGCAAGGGCGGGTCGAGCACCGGGGAGCTGTTTTTT NA NA TRBV7-9 15 TRBJ2-2